This TCR beta chain originates from a study of CD8 T cells in Susac syndrome. RNA amounts of roughly 0.5 to 1 ug underwent reverse transcription with random hexamers. TCRdb used MiXCR to reprocess the immunoSEQ multiplex PCR reads, holding one entry per CDR3 protein. Of some 130,000 distinct CDR3 sequences in the sample, approximately 95% were seen once. Trimming stripped 0 bases from V and 0 bases from J, with 14 bases between. CDR3 length: 17 amino acids. CDR1 is SGHDN and CDR2 is FVKESK in the germline V gene. This chain joins TRBV14 and TRBJ1-1, with D possibly being TRBD1 (6 bases). The sample consisted of CD8+ T cells from PBMCs. The sequence derives from a human donor with Susac syndrome. The CDR3 sequence is CASSQDERQALNTEAFF. The CDR3 DNA reads as TGTGCCAGCAGCCAAGATGAGAGACAGGCCTTGAACACTGAAGCTTTCTTT.